This T cell receptor beta chain was observed in a study of human T cells and chemical hapten exposure. Findings and limits, study-wide: Controls formed significantly fewer large CDR3 similarity clusters than expanded TCRs did.

Germline CDR1 reads SGHDT; CDR2 reads YYEEEE. There are 11 residues in the CDR3. V dropped 2 bases and J dropped 6 bases, with 4 bases sitting between them. This clonotype was detected many times. Antigen: not known. Original processing methods: Counts of TCRs in each sample centred on a median of around 96,000 and extended from around 25,000 to 690,000. TCRdb analysed the RACE reads with MiXCR anew, one entry per CDR3 protein. TCRdb, rather than the study authors, made the V and J calls. Altogether tens of thousands of distinct CDR3 sequences are present, 7.5% to 9% being singletons, with the ten largest covering 1.3%. Regarding time point: pre-sensitization, week 0. Documented treatment: therapeutic diphenylcyclopropenone sensitization with weekly scalp DPC. It was unfractionated whole blood from which total RNA was extracted.

The rearrangement joins TRBV5-6 to TRBJ2-3; D remains ambiguous. This clonotype was sampled from a woman aged 45-59 years with alopecia areata. Some clones in this sample may be carry-over from other donors' samples. Sequenced material: whole blood, taken in connection with sensitization to the hapten diphenylcyclopropenone (DPC). CDR3: CASSLEDTQYF. In DNA, the CDR3 is TGTGCCAGCAGCTTAGAGGATACGCAGTATTTT.